This T cell receptor beta chain was identified in a study of CD8+CD57+ T cells in acquired aplastic anemia listed by TCRdb under 2018. In the study overall: DNA extracted from sorted CD4+ and CD8+ cells had a mean of roughly 3.4 ug, with a range of about 0.18 to 27.4 ug. Healthy donor samples averaged approximately 9.8 million reads for CD4+ and about 11 million for CD8+ cells.

In the study, sorted CD4+ and CD8+ blood T cells from patients with severe aplastic anemia and from healthy subjects underwent deep sequencing of TCR repertoires. Ficoll-Paque density gradient centrifugation was used to isolate peripheral blood mononuclear cells. Before DNA extraction, CD4+ and CD8+ T cells were sorted with FACS or magnetic beads. Study-wide conclusions, independent of this receptor: CD8+ Simpson's diversity did not differ significantly between patients and healthy controls (P=0.060). Although roughly 30 CD8+ CDR3 sequences were shared by patients and controls, these sequences appeared highly expressed in patients and within the immunodominant clones of patients.

TCR beta VDJ combination and CDR3 sequence profiling used genomic DNA as the template. An Illumina HiSeq 2000 was used for TCR repertoire sequencing. Under the source paper's analysis protocol: TRBV/TRBJ rearrangement plots, CDR3 size and DJ length profiles, and Simpson's diversity index were used to evaluate the repertoires. The most abundant DNA sequence in the deep sequencing data was defined as the immunodominant clone. CDR3 amino acid sequences were screened for sharing across subjects and compared with published repertoires and the VDJdb database. TCRdb reran the public reads through fastp at Q25 and MiXCR, keeping productive beta chains. Duplicate CDR3 protein sequences are folded into a single record with the most common DNA and genes. What appears here as the V and J calls and clone size reflects TCRdb's work, not the paper's. This sample gives around 190,000 distinct CDR3 sequences in total; roughly 57% of them show up just once. The ten largest account for roughly 29% of the sample.

As regards this clonotype: There is no known antigen for this receptor. Within one base of it there is no much larger clone, and no base qualities were kept.

Relative to germline, V is 6 bases shorter and J is 0 bases shorter, with 7 bases between their ends. Via the germline V gene, CDR1 is SGHVS and CDR2 FNYEAQ. The CDR3 goes from the cysteine to the phenylalanine over 13 residues. Only the CDR3 region is kept as DNA, spanning 39 bases read in frame from base 1. This receptor was identified in a human donor in good health. The chain couples TRBV7-6 to TRBJ2-3, with the D segment identity uncertain. Sequenced: sorted CD4+, CD8+, or CD8+CD57+ T cells (not recorded which) from PBMCs. Here the CDR3 is given as CASRRDSTDTQYF. DNA sequence: TGTGCCAGCAGGAGAGATAGCACAGATACGCAGTATTTT. This CDR3, with the reference TRBV7-6 and TRBJ2-3 proteins standing in past its ends, gives the full variable domain GAGVSQSPRYKVTKRGQDVALRCDPISGHVSLYWYRQALGQGPEFLTYFNYEAQQDKSGLPNDRFSAERPEGSISTLTIQRTEQRDSAMYRCASRRDSTDTQYFGPGTRLTVL.